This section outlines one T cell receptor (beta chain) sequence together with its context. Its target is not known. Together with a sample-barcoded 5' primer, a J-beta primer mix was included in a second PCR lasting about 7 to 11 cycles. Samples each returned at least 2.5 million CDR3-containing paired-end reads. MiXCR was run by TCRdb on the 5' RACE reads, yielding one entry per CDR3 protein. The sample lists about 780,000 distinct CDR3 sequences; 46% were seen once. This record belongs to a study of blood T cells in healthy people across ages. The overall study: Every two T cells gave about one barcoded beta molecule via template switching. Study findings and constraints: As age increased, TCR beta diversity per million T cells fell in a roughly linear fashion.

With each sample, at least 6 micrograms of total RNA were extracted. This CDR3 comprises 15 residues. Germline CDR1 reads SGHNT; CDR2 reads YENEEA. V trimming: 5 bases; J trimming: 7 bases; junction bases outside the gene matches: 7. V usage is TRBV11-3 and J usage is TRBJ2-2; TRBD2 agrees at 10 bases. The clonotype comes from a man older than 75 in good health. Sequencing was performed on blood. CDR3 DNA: TGTGCCAGCAGCAGGACTAGCGGACAGGGCGGGGAGCTGTTTTTT. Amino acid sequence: CASSRTSGQGGELFF.